This T cell receptor (beta chain) was observed in a study of CD8 T cells in Susac syndrome. TEMRA cells were FACS-enriched, unlike CD8+ and CD4+ T cells, which were negatively isolated. RNA, at roughly 0.45 to 1 ug, was reverse transcribed with random hexamers. TCR beta CDR3 was amplified by immunoSEQ multiplex PCR. This amplification extended across 54 Vbeta and 13 Jbeta segments. TCRdb reprocessed the immunoSEQ multiplex PCR reads with MiXCR, giving one entry per CDR3 protein. The data contain about 160,000 distinct CDR3 sequences, over 85% of them singletons. The source is a human donor in good health. The sequencing input was CD4+ T cells from PBMCs.

The CDR3 DNA is TGTGCCAGCAGTGGGGGGATGGCGCTGTTTTTT. It is translated as CASSGGMALFF. The V and J genes are TRBV6-1 and TRBJ2-2; the D gene could be TRBD1 or TRBD2 (5 bases each). Trimming took off 4 bases at V and 13 bases at J, with 10 bases between the two ends. Germline CDR1 reads MNHNS; CDR2 reads SASEGT. The CDR3 consists of 11 residues.